A single sample gave rise to the 5 T cell receptor beta chains below, sequenced in a study of blood T cell repertoires in COVID-19. Only in-frame clones appear in the TCRdb table, and some are missing; sequencing was by immunoSEQ multiplex PCR. The sample has 200,000 to 300,000 clones; less than 90% are singletons. Sequencing used peripheral blood. All receptors come from a man aged 55-75 years who had recovered from COVID-19.

This chain joins TRBV4-1 and TRBJ2-5, with 9 bases lining up with TRBD2. CDR1 MGHRA and CDR2 YSYEKL come from the germline V gene. CDR3 length: 16 amino acids. With V trimmed by 3 bases and J by 2 bases, 7 bases remained unmatched. The CDR3 coding sequence is TGCGCCAGCAGCCAGAGGGACCTAGCGGGGCAAGAGACCCAGTACTTC. Encoded protein: CASSQRDLAGQETQYF.

V gene TRBV9 combines with J gene TRBJ1-1, with unresolved D. The germline CDR1 and CDR2 sequences are SGDLS and YYNGEE. This CDR3 is 13 amino acids long. With 3 bases removed from V and 11 bases from J, the gap between germline ends came to 17 bases. This CDR3 is CASSARDAVNAFF. The CDR3 bases are TGTGCCAGCAGCGCGAGGGATGCGGTTAACGCTTTCTTT.

This clone is a singleton in its sample. The chain has TRBV7-6 and TRBJ2-7; a possible D gene is TRBD1 (6 bases). Germline V CDR1 and CDR2: SGHVS, FNYEAQ. V lost 4 bases to trimming and J lost 0 bases, with 13 bases between them. CDR3 length equals 15 residues. CDR3 sequence reads: CASSSLTGSSYEQYF. The CDR3 DNA is TGTGCCAGCAGCTCCCTTACAGGGAGCTCCTACGAGCAGTACTTC.

The V gene is TRBV7-9, the J gene TRBJ2-5; 7 bases map to TRBD1. This CDR3 contains 14 residues. V dropped 1 base and J dropped 4; count of bases not matched to a gene: 3. In germline, CDR1 is SEHNR, CDR2 FQNEAQ (reference sequence). DNA for the CDR3: TGTGCCAGCAGCTTAGGAGGGGGCTCAGAGACCCAGTACTTC. Translating gives CASSLGGGSETQYF.

The CDR3 DNA reads TGTGCCAGCAGCCTAATAGGAGGGAAGGGAAGCAATCAGCCCCAGCATTTT. Translated, it gives CASSLIGGKGSNQPQHF. The gene calls are TRBV7-9 and TRBJ1-5; no clear D. Germline V gene data show CDR1 as SEHNR and CDR2 as FQNEAQ (reference sequence). Between the trimmed V and J ends, which lost 5 bases and 1 base, there was a span of 18 bases. This CDR3 has 17 amino acids.